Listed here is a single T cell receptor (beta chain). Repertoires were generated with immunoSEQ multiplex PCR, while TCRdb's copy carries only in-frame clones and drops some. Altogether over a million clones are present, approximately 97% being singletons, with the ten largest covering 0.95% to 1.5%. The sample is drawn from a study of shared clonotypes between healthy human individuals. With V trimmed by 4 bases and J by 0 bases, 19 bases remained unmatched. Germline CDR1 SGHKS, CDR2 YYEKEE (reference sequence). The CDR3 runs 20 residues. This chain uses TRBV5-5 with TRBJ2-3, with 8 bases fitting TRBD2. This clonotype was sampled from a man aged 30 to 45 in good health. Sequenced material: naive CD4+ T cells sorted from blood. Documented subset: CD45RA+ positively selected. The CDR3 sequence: CASSQDPIIRLALSTDTQYF. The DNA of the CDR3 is TGTGCCAGCAGCCAGGACCCCATAATCAGACTAGCGTTAAGCACAGATACGCAGTATTTT.